The T cell receptor beta chain under discussion was sequenced for a study of blood T cell repertoires in COVID-19. Study details: Specimens from acute and convalescent COVID-19 originated in the United States, Italy and Spain. T cells, B-cell-depleted T cells, or PBMCs supplied cDNA or gDNA.

Per the original methods: The assay estimated nucleated cells by amplifying reference gene primers. Assay used: immunoSEQ multiplex PCR; TCRdb lists only in-frame clones, some missing. That table furnishes V, J and clone size, whereas the DNA furnished D and trimming. The table has 250,000 to 300,000 clones, approximately 87% seen once. The source material was peripheral blood. This TCR came from a man in his 60s who had recovered from COVID-19.

For the CDR3, the DNA is TGTGCCAGCATTGGGCAGGGGTCAAACACCCGCGAGCAGTACTTC. Amino acids: CASIGQGSNTREQYF. This rearrangement joins TRBV28 to TRBJ2-7; D might be TRBD1 (6 bases). The CDR3 is made up of 15 amino acids. Germline assignment: CDR1 MDHEN and CDR2 SYDVKM. The V end was cut by 7 bases, the J end by 6 bases, with 22 bases between.